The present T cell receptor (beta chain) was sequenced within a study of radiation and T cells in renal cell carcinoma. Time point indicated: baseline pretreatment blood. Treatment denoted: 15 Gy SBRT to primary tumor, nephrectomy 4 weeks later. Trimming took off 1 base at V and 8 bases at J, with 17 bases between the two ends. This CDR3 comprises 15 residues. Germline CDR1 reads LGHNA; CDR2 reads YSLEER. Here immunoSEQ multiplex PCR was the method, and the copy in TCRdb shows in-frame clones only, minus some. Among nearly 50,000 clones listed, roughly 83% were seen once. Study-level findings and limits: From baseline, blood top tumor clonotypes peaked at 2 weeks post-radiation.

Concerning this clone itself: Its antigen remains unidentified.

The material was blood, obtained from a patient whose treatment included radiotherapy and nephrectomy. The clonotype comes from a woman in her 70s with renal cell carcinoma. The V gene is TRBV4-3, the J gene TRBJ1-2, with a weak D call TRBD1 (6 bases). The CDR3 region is CASSQGGQGKRGYTF. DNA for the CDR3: TGCGCCAGCAGCCAAGGGGGGCAGGGTAAGCGCGGCTACACCTTC.